This TCR beta chain derives from a study of blood T cell repertoires in COVID-19. The CDR3 length is 15 residues. With 4 bases removed from V and 6 bases from J, the gap between germline ends came to 17 bases. Germline V gives CDR1 LGHNA, CDR2 YNFKEQ. The method was immunoSEQ multiplex PCR; TCRdb's version includes in-frame clones alone and lacks a portion of them. The sample carries approximately 59,000 clones, 70% to 90% recorded once. This clonotype was obtained from a man in his forties with active COVID-19. The chain joins TRBV4-2 to TRBJ2-3; tentative D call: TRBD2 (5 bases). Sequencing input: peripheral blood. Here the CDR3 reads CASSLTPDSGDTQYF. The CDR3 coding sequence is TGTGCCAGCAGCCTCACGCCGGACTCGGGGGATACGCAGTATTTT.